Sequencing of this T cell receptor beta chain was carried out in a study of T cell repertoires in cytomegalovirus infection. Looking at the study overall: TCR beta signatures that were public indicated CMV infection and matching HLA type. Study-level points and caveats: Totalled public TCR beta family frequency picked out people who carried CMV plus the relevant HLA. Across the ex vivo response, the dominant clonotypes were HLA-C-restricted CMV-specific TCR beta clonotypes.

Of note for this clonotype: Its target is unknown.

TCRdb re-analysed the reads in MiXCR, keeping a single row per CDR3 protein. The sample consists of around 900,000 distinct CDR3 sequences, around 32% of them appearing once. This clonotype originated in a human donor in good health (CMV status not recorded). Some clones in this sample may be carry-over from other donors' samples. Specimen: cultured CD8+ T cells from PBMCs, collected from culture after CMV antigen stimulation.

In DNA form, the CDR3 reads TGTGCCAGCGTGACGGGACAGGGGGCCTTCGGCTACACCTTC. It is translated as CASVTGQGAFGYTF. J is TRBJ1-2 and V is TRBV5-6; TRBD1 aligns across 12 bases. The CDR3 loop spans 14 amino acids. The germline CDR1 and CDR2 sequences are SGHDT and YYEEEE. The J segment lost 8 bases and the V segment lost 7 bases, leaving 9 bases of the junction unmatched.